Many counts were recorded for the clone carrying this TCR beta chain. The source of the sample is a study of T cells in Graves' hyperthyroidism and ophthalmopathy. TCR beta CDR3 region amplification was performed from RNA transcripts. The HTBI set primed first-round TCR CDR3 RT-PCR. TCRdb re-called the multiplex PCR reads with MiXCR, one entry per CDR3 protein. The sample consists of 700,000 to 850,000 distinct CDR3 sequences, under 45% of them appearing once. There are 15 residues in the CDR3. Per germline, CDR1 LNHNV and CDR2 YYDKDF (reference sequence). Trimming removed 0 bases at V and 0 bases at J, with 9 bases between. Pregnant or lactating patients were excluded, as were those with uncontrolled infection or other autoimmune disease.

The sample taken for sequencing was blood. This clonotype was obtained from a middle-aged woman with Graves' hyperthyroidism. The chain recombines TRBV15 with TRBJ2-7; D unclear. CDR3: CATSRDGRVSYEQYF. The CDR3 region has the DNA TGTGCCACCAGCAGAGATGGGCGCGTCTCCTACGAGCAGTACTTC.